The next 11 T cell receptor beta chains were all read from a single sample in a study of blood T cell repertoires in COVID-19. Only in-frame clones appear in the TCRdb table, and some are missing; sequencing was by immunoSEQ multiplex PCR. The sample lists about 400,000 clones; roughly 87% were seen once. The specimen was PBMCs or T cells enriched from blood (not recorded which). The receptors were sampled from a woman aged 18-29 years with acute COVID-19.

This clone was observed a single time. J is TRBJ1-2 and V is TRBV9; TRBD1 matches 11 bases. J was trimmed by 0 bases and V by 0 bases; bases with no gene match: 4. The germline V gene has CDR1 SGDLS and CDR2 YYNGEE. There are 17 residues in the CDR3. The chain's CDR3 is CASSVGTGGATNYGYTF. The CDR3 DNA follows: TGTGCCAGCAGCGTAGGGACAGGGGGCGCAACTAACTATGGCTACACCTTC.

J is TRBJ2-3 and V is TRBV6-5, with 7 bases matching TRBD2. After removal of 7 bases from V and 0 bases from J, the junction contained 4 bases not matched to a gene. The CDR3 consists of 14 residues. Germline V CDR1 and CDR2: MNHEY, SVGAGI. The CDR3 DNA reads TGTGCCAGCAAGGAGCGGGGTAGCACAGATACGCAGTATTTT. Protein product: CASKERGSTDTQYF.

This clone was counted a single time. This rearrangement joins TRBV28 to TRBJ2-5, with a tentative D call TRBD2 (5 bases). The CDR3 sequence is 15 residues long. Germline CDR1 MDHEN, CDR2 SYDVKM. V was shortened by 6 bases and J by 0 bases, with 14 bases between the two germline ends. In nucleotides, the CDR3 is TGTGCCAGCAGACCCAGAAGAGGGTACCAAGAGACCCAGTACTTC. It yields the protein CASRPRRGYQETQYF. Together with reference TRBV28 and TRBJ2-5, the CDR3 gives the full variable domain: DVKVTQSSRYLVKRTGEKVFLECVQDMDHENMFWYRQDPGLGLRLIYFSYDVKMKEKGDIPEGYSVSREKKERFSLILESASTNQTSMYLCASRPRRGYQETQYFGPGTRLLVL.

In DNA, the CDR3 is TGTGCCAGCATCGACAGGGCGAGGGAGCTGTTTTTT. This codes for CASIDRARELFF. This sequence joins TRBV7-9 and TRBJ2-2; 7 nucleotides align to TRBD1. V dropped 7 bases and J dropped 9; count of bases not matched to a gene: 5. Germline V CDR1 and CDR2: SEHNR, FQNEAQ (reference sequence). The CDR3 is 12 amino acids.

This sequence joins TRBV19 and TRBJ1-5; no definite D call. Trimming took 4 bases from V and 4 from J, leaving 17 bases between them. Germline V gene data show CDR1 as LNHDA and CDR2 as SQIVND (reference sequence). The CDR3 is made up of 16 amino acids. CDR3 in DNA: TGTGCCAGTAGTAACACCCGTGTGGCCAGGAATCAGCCCCAGCATTTT. Its translation: CASSNTRVARNQPQHF.

The chain is built from TRBV19 and TRBJ2-5, with 14 bases that match TRBD2. This CDR3 region has 18 residues. Trimming at V came to 0 bases and at J to 6 bases, leaving 9 bases not matched to a gene. In germline, CDR1 is LNHDA, CDR2 SQIVND (reference sequence). The CDR3 DNA reads TGTGCCAGTAGTATAGAGACTAGCGGGAGGGCCATATCGAAGACCCAGTACTTC. It yields the protein CASSIETSGRAISKTQYF.

The gene calls are TRBV7-6 and TRBJ1-6; D gene ambiguous. V gave up 5 bases and J gave up 12 bases, with 5 bases separating them. CDR3 length: 10 residues. CDR1 and CDR2 (germline): SGHVS, FNYEAQ. The CDR3 reads CASSPRPLHF. CDR3 sequence (DNA): TGTGCCAGCAGCCCCAGACCCCTCCACTTT. Complete variable domain (other parts from reference TRBV7-6 and TRBJ1-6): GAGVSQSPRYKVTKRGQDVALRCDPISGHVSLYWYRQALGQGPEFLTYFNYEAQQDKSGLPNDRFSAERPEGSISTLTIQRTEQRDSAMYRCASSPRPLHFGNGTRLTVT.

V gene TRBV3-1 (or the pseudogene TRBV3-2) combines with J gene TRBJ1-2, with 8 bases fitting TRBD1. Trimming took 6 bases from V and 0 from J; bases not matched to a gene: 6. The CDR3 runs to 15 residues. CDR1 and CDR2 (germline): LGHDT, YNNKEL (reference sequence). Here the CDR3 reads CASRGQDRANYGYTF. Written as DNA, the CDR3 is TGTGCCAGCAGGGGACAGGACAGAGCTAACTATGGCTACACCTTC.

The rearrangement joins TRBV6-1 to TRBJ1-5; 7 positions agree with TRBD1. Germline loops: CDR1 MNHNS, CDR2 SASEGT. V trimming: 0 bases; J trimming: 4 bases; junction bases outside the gene matches: 3. The CDR3 extends over 15 amino acids. The DNA for the CDR3 is TGTGCCAGCAGTGAAGCAGGGGGCTCAAATCAGCCCCAGCATTTT. Protein: CASSEAGGSNQPQHF.

The chain links TRBV6-2 or TRBV6-3 to TRBJ1-5; possible D gene TRBD1, 6 bases. With 5 bases removed from V and 3 bases from J, the gap between germline ends came to 11 bases. Germline CDR1 is MNHEY and CDR2 is SVGEGT. The CDR3 is made up of 14 amino acids. CDR3 nucleotides: TGTGCCAGCAGTAAACAGGGTATCAATCAGCCCCAGCATTTT. Residues: CASSKQGINQPQHF.

V gene TRBV6-5 combines with J gene TRBJ2-7, with TRBD2 identical over 13 bases. This CDR3 contains 15 residues. Unmatched junction bases numbered 8, after V lost 8 bases and J lost 4 bases. CDR1 MNHEY and CDR2 SVGAGI come from the germline V gene. CDR3 sequence reads: CASGWTSGSWYEQYF. CDR3 in DNA: TGTGCCAGCGGGTGGACTAGCGGGAGTTGGTACGAGCAGTACTTC.